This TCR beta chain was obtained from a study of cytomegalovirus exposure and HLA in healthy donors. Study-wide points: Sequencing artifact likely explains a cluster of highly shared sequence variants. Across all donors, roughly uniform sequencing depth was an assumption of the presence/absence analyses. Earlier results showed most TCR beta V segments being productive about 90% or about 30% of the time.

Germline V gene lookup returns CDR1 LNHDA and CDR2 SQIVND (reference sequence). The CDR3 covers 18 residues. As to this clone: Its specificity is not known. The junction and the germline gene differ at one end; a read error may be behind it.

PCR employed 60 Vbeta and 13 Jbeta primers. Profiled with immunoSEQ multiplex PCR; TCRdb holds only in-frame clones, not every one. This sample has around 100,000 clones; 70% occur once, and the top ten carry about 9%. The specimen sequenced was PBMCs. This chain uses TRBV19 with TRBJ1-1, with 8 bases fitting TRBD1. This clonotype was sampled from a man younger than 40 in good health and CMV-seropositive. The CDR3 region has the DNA TGTGCCAGTAGTCCCCGGACAGGGCTCCTACACATGAACACTGAAACTTTCTTT. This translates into CASSPRTGLLHMNTETFF.